One sample yielded the 25 T cell receptor beta chains listed below, sequenced in a study of tumor and adjacent non-tumor tissue in lung cancer. The template was RNA from unsorted bulk tissue. TCRbeta libraries were built with three rounds of nested PCR, modified from ARM-PCR. One entry per CDR3 protein results from TCRdb running MiXCR on the multiplex PCR reads. This table has 70,000 to 90,000 distinct CDR3 sequences, roughly 73% appearing once. The sample consisted of lung tumor tissue. These receptors all come from a woman aged 45-60 years with non-small cell lung cancer.

Concerning this clonotype itself: An end of the junction differs from the germline gene, which may be a read error. The gene calls are TRBV6-1 and TRBJ2-2; 7 bases are shared with TRBD1. This CDR3 region has 14 residues. Germline CDR1 and CDR2: MNHNS and SASEGT. The CDR3 DNA sequence: TGTGCCAGCAGACCCGGGACAGTCACCTGGGAGCTGTTTTTT. This translates into CASRPGTVTWELFF.

This chain links TRBV11-3 with TRBJ2-1; no definite D call. Germline CDR1 and CDR2: SGHNT and YENEEA. This CDR3 has 9 residues. The CDR3 loop is CTCSLLQFF. CDR3 in DNA: TGTACCTGCAGCTTACTCCAGTTCTTC.

This clonotype occurred many times. This clone may be a read error of a much larger clone one base away. J is TRBJ1-1 and V is TRBV11-1; possible D gene TRBD1, 5 bases. Germline CDR1 SGHAT, CDR2 FQDESV (reference sequence). The length of the CDR3 is 13 residues. V was trimmed by 8 bases and J by 3 bases, leaving 13 bases between them. For the CDR3, the DNA is TGTGCCAGCGGCCCACCGGGGGACACTGAAGCTTTCTTT. Its protein product is CASGPPGDTEAFF.

For this clonotype: Germline is not matched at one junction end, which may reflect a read error. The gene calls are TRBV12-3 or TRBV12-4 and TRBJ2-7; D gene unclear. This CDR3 is built from 11 residues. This chain's CDR3 is CASTYEREQYF. The CDR3 DNA follows: TGTGCTAGCACTTACGAGAGGGAGCAGTACTTC.

A remark on this clonotype: The junction departs from germline at one end; a sequencing error may be responsible. The V call is TRBV13, the J call TRBJ2-6; D ambiguous. CDR3 size: 14 residues. Germline CDR1 and CDR2: PRHDT and FYEKMQ (reference sequence). The DNA of the CDR3 is TGTGTCAGCAGCTCCTCCTCTGGGGCCAACGTCCTGACTTTC. Translation: CVSSSSSGANVLTF.

This clonotype appeared a few times. The conserved phenylalanine or tryptophan normally closing the CDR3 is absent here, so this likely arose from a read error. The DNA is left out, because the CDR3 cannot be placed on it with certainty; the CDR3 is given as TCRdb lists it. V is TRBV6-1 and J is TRBJ2-5. The CDR3 has 10 amino acids, counting both end residues. Germline V CDR1 and CDR2: MNHNS, SASEGT. CDR3: CASIGETQNL.

This clonotype was recorded at least ten times. The chain uses TRBV24-1 and TRBJ1-5; the D is unclear. Germline V gene data show CDR1 as KGHDR and CDR2 as SFDVKD. With 3 bases removed from V and 5 bases from J, the gap between germline ends came to 10 bases. The CDR3 runs to 14 residues. The CDR3 DNA follows: TGTGCCACCAGTGATGGGCACCAGGATCAGCCCCAGCATTTT. Translating gives CATSDGHQDQPQHF.

As regards this clonotype: At one end, the junction sequence differs from germline, possibly due to a read error. CDR3 sequence: CASSCTGLDTRELFF. The CDR3 nucleotides read TGTGCCAGCAGTTGTACAGGGTTGGACACCAGGGAGCTGTTTTTT. The genes are TRBV12-3 or TRBV12-4 and TRBJ2-2; D is possibly TRBD1 (6 bases). The CDR3 covers 15 residues.

Concerning this clonotype: Germline and junction disagree at one end, which may indicate a read error. The chain links TRBV5-6 to TRBJ2-1; the D gene is possibly TRBD2 (7 bases). CDR1 is SGHDT and CDR2 is YYEEEE in the germline V gene. There are 15 residues in the CDR3. CDR3 in amino acids: CASSLGGPPYNERFF. In DNA form, the CDR3 reads TGTGCTAGCAGCTTGGGGGGGCCCCCCTACAATGAGCGGTTCTTC.

Remarks on this clonotype: One end of the junction fails to match germline, which may point to a read error. This rearrangement joins TRBV10-3 to TRBJ2-2, with TRBD2 identical over 10 bases. CDR1 and CDR2 (germline): ENHRY, SYGVKD. The CDR3 consists of 16 residues. The CDR3: CAVPSGLAEDTGELFF. The CDR3 nucleotides are TGTGCCGTTCCTTCCGGACTAGCGGAAGACACCGGGGAGTTGTTTTTT.

About this clonotype itself: This is likely a read error, given that the CDR3 carries no conserved phenylalanine or tryptophan at its end. The DNA is left out, because the CDR3 cannot be placed on it with certainty; the CDR3 is given as TCRdb lists it. The chain employs TRBV29-1 and TRBJ2-1; TRBD2 is the table's D call and was not checked against the DNA. The CDR3 numbers 13 amino acids, ends counted. The germline CDR1 and CDR2 sequences are SQVTM and ANQGSEA. This CDR3 reads CSAKTREGGEQLL.

A note on this clonotype: At one boundary the junction diverges from the germline segment, which might be a read error. V is TRBV4-1 and J is TRBJ2-2, with D maybe TRBD2 (5 bases). The CDR3 covers 13 residues. The germline V gene encodes CDR1 MGHRA and CDR2 YSYEKL. The CDR3 loop reads CASHAMNTGELFW. The CDR3 bases are TGCGCCAGCCATGCCATGAACACCGGGGAGCTGTTTTGG.

With respect to this clonotype: The junction and the germline gene differ at one end; a read error may be behind it. V and J are TRBV6-1 and TRBJ2-3; 11 nucleotides line up with TRBD2. CDR3 length: 16 amino acids. Germline V gene lookup returns CDR1 MNHNS and CDR2 SASEGT. The CDR3 loop is CVRSETLAGGRDTRYF. CDR3 bases: TGTGTCAGAAGTGAGACCTTAGCGGGAGGGCGCGATACGCGGTATTTT.

A note on this clonotype: A much larger clone sits a single nucleotide away, making a read error possible. J is TRBJ2-1 and V is TRBV20-1; TRBD2 matches at 7 bases. CDR1 is DFQATT, CDR2 SNEGSKA, per germline (reference sequence). The CDR3 totals 17 residues. The CDR3, as DNA: TGCAGTGCTAGAGTATTTCCTAGCGGAGGGTCTTACAAAGAGCAGTTCTTC. Its protein is CSARVFPSGGSYKEQFF.

Concerning this clonotype: It may be a read error: a sequence one base away is much more abundant. This chain connects TRBV6-4 to TRBJ2-1, with D uncertain. V was shortened by 5 bases and J by 6 bases, with 14 bases between the two germline ends. The germline gives CDR1 MRHNA, CDR2 SNTAGT. This CDR3 has 14 amino acids. The CDR3 DNA follows: TGTGCCAGCAGTATCCTAGTGGGAAGCAATGAGCAGTTCTTC. This translates into CASSILVGSNEQFF.

For this clonotype: An end of the junction differs from the germline gene, which may be a read error. The chain has TRBV10-2 and TRBJ2-5, with a tentative D call TRBD1 (5 bases). Germline V CDR1 and CDR2: WSHSY, SAAADI. The CDR3 consists of 13 residues. In DNA, the CDR3 is TGCGCCGGCAGTCCCAGGGCCCAAGAGACCCAGTACTTC. Protein product: CAGSPRAQETQYF.

Comments on this clonotype: A read error may produce the germline difference seen at one junction end. J is TRBJ2-1 and V is TRBV11-2; TRBD2 matches at 9 bases. The CDR3 has 20 amino acids. Germline lookup yields CDR1 SGHAT and CDR2 FQNNGV. The CDR3 reads CANSMVRSLAGLRTYNEQFF. For the CDR3, the DNA is TGTGCCAACAGCATGGTCCGGTCTCTAGCGGGATTAAGAACCTACAATGAGCAGTTCTTC.

Notes on this clonotype: Its ends do not fully match the called genes, so a read error is possible. The genes are TRBV6-5 and TRBJ1-1; TRBD1 aligns across 7 bases. The CDR3 is made up of 14 amino acids. CDR1 is MNHEY and CDR2 is SVGAGI in the germline V gene. CDR3 in amino acids: CVSSYGQVNTEAFF. In DNA form, the CDR3 reads TGTGTCAGCAGTTATGGACAGGTGAACACTGAAGCTTTCTTT.

A note on this clonotype: The conserved phenylalanine or tryptophan is not found at the CDR3 terminus, so this likely reflects a read error. The J gene is TRBJ2-2, the V gene TRBV7-8; no clear D. V lost 8 bases, J lost 3 bases, and 16 bases lay in between. The germline CDR1 and CDR2 sequences are SGHVS and FQNEAQ. The CDR3 runs 15 residues. CDR3 protein: CASAPKTLDTGELFS. CDR3 nucleotide sequence: TGTGCCAGCGCACCCAAGACGTTAGACACCGGGGAGCTGTTTTCT.

A word on this clonotype: One end of the junction is discordant with germline, which a read error may explain. V gene TRBV20-1 combines with J gene TRBJ2-3, with 9 bases aligning to TRBD2. The germline V gene encodes CDR1 DFQATT and CDR2 SNEGSKA (reference sequence). There are 16 residues in the CDR3. CDR3 coding DNA: TGCAGTGCTAGTGGATATGGTAGCGGGAGAGCAGATACGCTGTATTTT. This encodes CSASGYGSGRADTLYF.

CDR3 coding DNA: TGTGCCAGCAGTTTGGCAGTAGGCAATGAGCAGTTCTTC. Translating gives CASSLAVGNEQFF. The V gene is TRBV12-3 or TRBV12-4, the J gene TRBJ2-1; D gene ambiguous. The CDR3 contains 13 residues. Trimming shortened V by 3 bases and J by 6 bases, and 9 bases separated the two germline ends.

Comments on this clonotype: This may come from a read error, since a much larger clone is one base off. The chain carries TRBV20-1 and TRBJ2-7; TRBD2 agrees at 11 bases. V shed 0 bases, J shed 2 bases, and the junction held 3 bases outside the gene matches. Germline CDR1 DFQATT, CDR2 SNEGSKA (reference sequence). The CDR3 sequence is 15 residues long. CDR3 sequence (DNA): TGCAGTGCTAGAGAACGACTAGCGGGAACCTACGAGCAGTACTTC. This gives the protein CSARERLAGTYEQYF.

This clonotype occurred many times. V and J are TRBV20-1 and TRBJ2-1, with 8 bases aligning to TRBD2. V shed 4 bases, J shed 4 bases, and the junction held 9 bases outside the gene matches. In germline, CDR1 is DFQATT, CDR2 SNEGSKA (reference sequence). This CDR3 has 15 amino acids. CDR3 nucleotide sequence: TGCAGTGCTACGACTAGCGTTGAACCTTACAATGAGCAGTTCTTC. Translation gives CSATTSVEPYNEQFF.

As to this clonotype: One end of the junction is discordant with germline, which a read error may explain. The rearrangement links TRBV12-3 or TRBV12-4 to TRBJ1-2; D is perhaps TRBD1 (6 bases). The CDR3 loop spans 13 amino acids. CDR3 amino acids: CASSLEGVQGYTF. The CDR3 nucleotides are TGCGCCAGCAGCCTAGAGGGGGTACAGGGCTACACCTTC.

The gene calls are TRBV7-8 and TRBJ2-5; maybe TRBD2 (6 bases). The V and J ends lost 2 bases and 2 bases respectively, with 18 bases between them. This CDR3 spans 17 amino acids. From germline, CDR1 is SGHVS and CDR2 FQNEAQ. The CDR3 here is CASSLSAGLESQETQYF. In nucleotides, the CDR3 is TGTGCCAGCAGCTTATCCGCGGGATTGGAGTCTCAAGAGACCCAGTACTTC.